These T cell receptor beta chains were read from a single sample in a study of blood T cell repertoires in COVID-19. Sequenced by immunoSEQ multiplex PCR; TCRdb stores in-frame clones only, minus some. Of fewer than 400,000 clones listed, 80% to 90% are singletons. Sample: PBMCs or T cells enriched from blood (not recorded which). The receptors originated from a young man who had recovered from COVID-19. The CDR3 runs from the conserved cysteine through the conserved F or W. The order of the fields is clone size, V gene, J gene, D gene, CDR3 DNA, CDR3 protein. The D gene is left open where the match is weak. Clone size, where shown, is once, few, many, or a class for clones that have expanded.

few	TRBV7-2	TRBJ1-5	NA	TGTGCCAGCAGCTTGGTGCTAAATCAGCCCCAGCATTTT	CASSLVLNQPQHF
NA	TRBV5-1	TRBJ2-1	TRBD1	TGCGCCAGCAGCTTTTACAGGGGGGATGAGCAGTTCTTC	CASSFYRGDEQFF
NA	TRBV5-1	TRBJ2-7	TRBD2	TGCGCCAGCAGCCCCACCTCCGGGGGGACCTACGAGCAGTACTTC	CASSPTSGGTYEQYF
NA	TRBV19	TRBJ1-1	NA	TGTGCCAGTAGTAGGCTAGCGGGGGGCATACGGCTTGAAGCTTTCTTT	CASSRLAGGIRLEAFF
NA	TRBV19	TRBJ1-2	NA	TGTGCCAGTAGTATCGGACAGTATGGCTACACCTTC	CASSIGQYGYTF
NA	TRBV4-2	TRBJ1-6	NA	TGTGCCAGCAGCCCCGGCGGGGGCCCGGGTGGTTCACCCCTCCACTTT	CASSPGGGPGGSPLHF
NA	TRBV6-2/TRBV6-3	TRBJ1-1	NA	TGTGCCAGCAGTTACTTTGCTGGACGGGGTAACACTGAAGCTTTCTTT	CASSYFAGRGNTEAFF
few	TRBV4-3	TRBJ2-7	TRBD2	TGCGCCAGCAGCCAAGATGGCGGGGGGCCCTACGAGCAGTACTTC	CASSQDGGGPYEQYF
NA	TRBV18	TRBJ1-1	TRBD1	TGTGCCAGCACAAAAGACTCGACAGGGGTCCCGAACACTGAAGCTTTCTTT	CASTKDSTGVPNTEAFF
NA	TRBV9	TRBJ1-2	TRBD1	TGTGCCAGCAGCGTAGAGCCTACAGGGGCGTTATATGGCTACACCTTC	CASSVEPTGALYGYTF